This T cell receptor beta chain was captured by sequencing in a study of glioma-infiltrating T cells after dendritic cell vaccination. Background on the study: Dendritic cell vaccination trial patients had either newly diagnosed or recurrent glioblastoma.

CDR1 is GTSNPN, CDR2 SVGIG, per germline (reference sequence). J gave up 4 bases and V 3 bases, and 6 bases lay outside the gene matches. The length of the CDR3 is 14 residues. Described time point: after dendritic cell vaccination, including at tumor progression/relapse. No glioblastoma patient carried an isocitrate dehydrogenase mutation. Assay used: immunoSEQ multiplex PCR; TCRdb lists only in-frame clones, some missing. The sample yields 90,000 to 140,000 clones, nearly 90% seen once. This TCR derives from a human donor with glioblastoma. Sequenced material: blood, taken after dendritic cell vaccination. The genes are TRBV30 and TRBJ1-2, with 9 bases that match TRBD1. CDR3: CAWRGQGIFYGYTF. The CDR3 nucleotides read TGTGCCTGGAGAGGACAGGGGATATTCTATGGCTACACCTTC.